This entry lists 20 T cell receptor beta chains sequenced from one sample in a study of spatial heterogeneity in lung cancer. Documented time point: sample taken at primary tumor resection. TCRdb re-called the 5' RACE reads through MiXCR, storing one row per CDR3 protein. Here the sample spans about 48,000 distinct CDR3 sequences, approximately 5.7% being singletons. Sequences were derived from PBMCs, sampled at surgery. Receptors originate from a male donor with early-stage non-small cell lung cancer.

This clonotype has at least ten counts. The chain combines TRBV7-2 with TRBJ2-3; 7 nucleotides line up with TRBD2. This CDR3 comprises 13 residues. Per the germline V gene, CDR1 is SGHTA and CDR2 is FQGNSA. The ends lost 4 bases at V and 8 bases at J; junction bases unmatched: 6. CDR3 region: CASSSGGGATQYF. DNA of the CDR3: TGTGCCAGCAGCTCGGGAGGAGGGGCTACGCAGTATTTT.

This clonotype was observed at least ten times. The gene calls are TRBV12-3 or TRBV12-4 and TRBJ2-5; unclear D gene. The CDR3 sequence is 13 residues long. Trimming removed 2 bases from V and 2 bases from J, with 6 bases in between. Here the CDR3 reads CASSLIQQETQYF. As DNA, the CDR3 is TGTGCCAGCAGTTTAATTCAACAAGAGACCCAGTACTTC.

The CDR3 loop is CASSFVPATSSGNTIYF. The DNA of the CDR3 is TGTGCCAGCAGCTTTGTTCCGGCCACAAGCTCTGGAAACACCATATATTTT. V is TRBV5-5 and J is TRBJ1-3; D not certain. CDR1 is SGHKS, CDR2 YYEKEE, per germline (reference sequence). Trimming took off 2 bases at V and 0 bases at J, with 15 bases between the two ends. The CDR3 runs to 17 residues.

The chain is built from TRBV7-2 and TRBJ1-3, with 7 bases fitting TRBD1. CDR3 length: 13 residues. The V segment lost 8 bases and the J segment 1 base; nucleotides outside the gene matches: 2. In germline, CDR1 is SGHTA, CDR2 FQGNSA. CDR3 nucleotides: TGTGCCAGCGCCAGGGGGTCTGGAAACACCATATATTTT. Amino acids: CASARGSGNTIYF.

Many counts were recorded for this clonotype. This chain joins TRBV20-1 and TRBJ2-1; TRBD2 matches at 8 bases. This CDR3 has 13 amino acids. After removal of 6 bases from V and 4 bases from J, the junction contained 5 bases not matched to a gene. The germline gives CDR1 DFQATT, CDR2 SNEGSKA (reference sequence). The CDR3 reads CSASSGRYNEQFF. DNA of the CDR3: TGCAGTGCCTCTAGCGGGCGGTACAATGAGCAGTTCTTC.

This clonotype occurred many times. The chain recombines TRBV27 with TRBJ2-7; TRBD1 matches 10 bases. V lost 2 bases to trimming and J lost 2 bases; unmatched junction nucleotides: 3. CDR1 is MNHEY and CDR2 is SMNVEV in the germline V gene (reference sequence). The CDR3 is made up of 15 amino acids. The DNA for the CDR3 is TGTGCCAGCAGTTTACTGGGACAGGGGACCTACGAGCAGTACTTC. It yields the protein CASSLLGQGTYEQYF.

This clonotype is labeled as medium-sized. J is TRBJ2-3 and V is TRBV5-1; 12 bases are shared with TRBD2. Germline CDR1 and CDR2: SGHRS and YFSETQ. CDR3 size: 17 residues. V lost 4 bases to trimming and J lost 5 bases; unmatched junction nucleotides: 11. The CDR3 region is CASSRGPSGRAEDTQYF. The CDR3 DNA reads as TGCGCCAGCAGCCGTGGCCCTAGCGGGAGGGCCGAAGATACGCAGTATTTT.

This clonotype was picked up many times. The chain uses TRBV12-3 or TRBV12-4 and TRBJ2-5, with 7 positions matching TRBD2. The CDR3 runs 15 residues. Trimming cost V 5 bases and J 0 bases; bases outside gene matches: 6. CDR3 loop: CASSRSGEYQETQYF. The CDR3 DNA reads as TGTGCCAGCAGTCGAAGCGGGGAGTACCAAGAGACCCAGTACTTC.

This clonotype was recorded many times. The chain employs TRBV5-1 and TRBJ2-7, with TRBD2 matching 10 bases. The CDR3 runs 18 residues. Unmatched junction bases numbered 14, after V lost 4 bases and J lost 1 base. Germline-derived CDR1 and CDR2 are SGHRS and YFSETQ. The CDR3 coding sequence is TGCGCCAGCAGCCCGGGCGTGGCTAGCGGGAGACCGTCCTACGAGCAGTACTTC. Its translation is CASSPGVASGRPSYEQYF.

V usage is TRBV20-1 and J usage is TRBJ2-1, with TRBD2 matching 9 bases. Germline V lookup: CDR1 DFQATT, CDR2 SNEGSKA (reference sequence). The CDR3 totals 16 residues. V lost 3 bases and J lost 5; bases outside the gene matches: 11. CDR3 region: CSASGGSGRLHNEQFF. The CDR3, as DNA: TGCAGTGCTAGTGGGGGGAGCGGGAGGCTCCACAATGAGCAGTTCTTC.

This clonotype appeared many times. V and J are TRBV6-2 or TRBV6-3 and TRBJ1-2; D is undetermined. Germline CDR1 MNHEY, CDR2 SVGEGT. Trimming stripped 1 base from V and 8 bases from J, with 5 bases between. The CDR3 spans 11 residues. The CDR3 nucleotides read TGTGCCAGCAGTTACTATCGAGGCTACACCTTC. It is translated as CASSYYRGYTF.

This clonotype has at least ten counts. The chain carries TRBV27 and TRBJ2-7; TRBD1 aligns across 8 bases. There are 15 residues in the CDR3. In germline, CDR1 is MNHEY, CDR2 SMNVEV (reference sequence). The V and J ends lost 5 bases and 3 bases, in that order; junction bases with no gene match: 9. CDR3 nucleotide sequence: TGTGCCAGCAGTCCTACGGGGACAGGAGGCTACGAGCAGTACTTC. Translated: CASSPTGTGGYEQYF.

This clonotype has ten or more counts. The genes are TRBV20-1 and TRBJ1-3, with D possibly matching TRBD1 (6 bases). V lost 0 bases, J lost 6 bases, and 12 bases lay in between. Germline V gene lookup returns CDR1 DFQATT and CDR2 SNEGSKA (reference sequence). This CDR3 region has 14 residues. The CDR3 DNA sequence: TGCAGTGCTAGAGACACAGGGTGGCAAAACACCATATATTTT. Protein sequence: CSARDTGWQNTIYF.

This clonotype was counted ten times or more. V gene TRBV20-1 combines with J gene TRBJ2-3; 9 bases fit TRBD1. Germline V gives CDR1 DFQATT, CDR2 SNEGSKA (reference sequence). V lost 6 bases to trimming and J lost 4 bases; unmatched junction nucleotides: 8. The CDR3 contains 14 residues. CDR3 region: CSANGGTGPDTQYF. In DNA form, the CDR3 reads TGCAGTGCAAACGGGGGGACAGGGCCAGATACGCAGTATTTT.

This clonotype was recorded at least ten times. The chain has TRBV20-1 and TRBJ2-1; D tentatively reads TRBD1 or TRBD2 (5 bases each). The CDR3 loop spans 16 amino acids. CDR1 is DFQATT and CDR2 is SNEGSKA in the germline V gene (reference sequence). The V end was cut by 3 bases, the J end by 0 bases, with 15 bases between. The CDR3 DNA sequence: TGCAGTGCTAGTCCCCCCTGGGGGAGCTCCTACAATGAGCAGTTCTTC. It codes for CSASPPWGSSYNEQFF.

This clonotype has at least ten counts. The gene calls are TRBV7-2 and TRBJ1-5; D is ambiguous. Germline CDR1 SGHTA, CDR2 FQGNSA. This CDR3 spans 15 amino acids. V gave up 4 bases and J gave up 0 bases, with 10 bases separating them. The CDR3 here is CASSSSGSSNQPQHF. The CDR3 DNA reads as TGTGCCAGCAGCTCCTCCGGGTCTAGCAATCAGCCCCAGCATTTT.

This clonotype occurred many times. CDR3 sequence (DNA): TGTGCCAGCAACGCCTACACAGATACGCAGTATTTT. It yields the protein CASNAYTDTQYF. The rearrangement joins TRBV6-1 to TRBJ2-3, with D unclear. Germline-derived CDR1 and CDR2 are MNHNS and SASEGT. V was trimmed by 7 bases and J by 2 bases, leaving 7 bases between them. The CDR3 totals 12 residues.

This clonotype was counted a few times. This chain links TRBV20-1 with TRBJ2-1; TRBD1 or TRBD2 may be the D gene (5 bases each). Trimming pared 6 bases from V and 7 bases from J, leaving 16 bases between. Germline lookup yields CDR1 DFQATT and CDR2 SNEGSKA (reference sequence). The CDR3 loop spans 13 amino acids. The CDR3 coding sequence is TGCAGTGCAACGAGGGGTCCTCCGAATGAGCAGTTCTTC. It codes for CSATRGPPNEQFF.

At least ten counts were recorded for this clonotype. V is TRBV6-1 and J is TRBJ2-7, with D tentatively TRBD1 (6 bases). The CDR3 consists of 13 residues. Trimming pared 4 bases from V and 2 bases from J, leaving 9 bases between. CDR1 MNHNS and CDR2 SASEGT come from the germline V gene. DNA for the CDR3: TGTGCCAGCAGTGTGAGGACAGCCTACGAGCAGTACTTC. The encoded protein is CASSVRTAYEQYF.

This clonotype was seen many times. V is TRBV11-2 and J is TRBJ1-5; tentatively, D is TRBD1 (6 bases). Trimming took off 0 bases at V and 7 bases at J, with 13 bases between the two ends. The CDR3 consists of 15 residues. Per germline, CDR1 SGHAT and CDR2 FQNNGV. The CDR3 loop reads CASSLDGGGEQPQHF. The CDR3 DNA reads TGTGCCAGCAGCTTAGATGGGGGGGGCGAACAGCCCCAGCATTTT.